This T cell receptor beta chain was identified during a study of T cells in narcolepsy. Regarding this clone: No antigen is known for it.

Using immunoSEQ multiplex PCR, the repertoire was profiled, and TCRdb retains in-frame clones only, with some absent. The sample carries 34,000 or so clones, over 70% recorded once. CDR3 length: 16 amino acids. V lost 4 bases and J lost 6, with 20 bases in between. Germline V CDR1 and CDR2: SGDLS, YYNGEE. Notes on the study in general: Autoreactive HCRT-specific and TRIB2-specific clonotypes were marked in same-patient CSF-versus-blood CD4+ comparisons. Some memory CD4+ repertoires had no autoreactive clone sequences.

The TCR was taken from a human donor in good health. This chain links TRBV9 with TRBJ1-5; D may be TRBD1 (6 bases). The specimen sequenced was memory (CD45RA-) CD4+ T cells from blood. The CDR3 nucleotides are TGTGCCAGCAGCTCTTCCTCTCAGGGGCTAGGTCAGCCCCAGCATTTT. Translating it yields CASSSSSQGLGQPQHF.